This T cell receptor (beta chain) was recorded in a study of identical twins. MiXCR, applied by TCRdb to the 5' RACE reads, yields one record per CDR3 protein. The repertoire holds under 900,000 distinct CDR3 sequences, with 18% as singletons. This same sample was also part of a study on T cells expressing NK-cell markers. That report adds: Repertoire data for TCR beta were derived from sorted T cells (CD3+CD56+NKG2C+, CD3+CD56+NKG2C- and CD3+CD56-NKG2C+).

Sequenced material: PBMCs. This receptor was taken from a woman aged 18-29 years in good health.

The CDR3 region is CASSQQGAQNQPQHF. The CDR3 DNA follows: TGTGCCAGCAGCCAACAGGGGGCTCAGAATCAGCCCCAGCATTTT. J is TRBJ1-5 and V is TRBV4-2, with 8 bases aligning to TRBD1. J was trimmed by 4 bases and V by 2 bases; bases with no gene match: 4. Germline V lookup: CDR1 LGHNA, CDR2 YNFKEQ. The CDR3 extends over 15 amino acids.